Presented here are 5 T cell receptor beta chains from one specimen sequenced in a study of cytomegalovirus exposure and HLA in healthy donors. Both 60 Vbeta primers and 13 Jbeta primers went into the PCR. The data were produced by immunoSEQ multiplex PCR, yet TCRdb's version contains in-frame clones alone and is incomplete. The sample records roughly 90,000 clones, approximately 88% being singletons. Sequenced sample: PBMCs. These receptors all come from a young man in good health and CMV-seronegative.

The chain recombines TRBV7-6 with TRBJ1-6; 9 bases map to TRBD1. The trim removed 5 bases at V and 7 bases at J, leaving 9 bases unmatched. This CDR3 comprises 16 residues. The germline V gene encodes CDR1 SGHVS and CDR2 FNYEAQ. CDR3 in amino acids: CASSLGTGKGNSPLHF. The CDR3 nucleotides read TGTGCCAGCAGCCTGGGGACAGGGAAGGGGAATTCACCCCTCCACTTT.

The rearrangement uses TRBV9 and TRBJ2-1; TRBD2 agrees at 9 bases. Unmatched junction bases numbered 8, after V lost 0 bases and J lost 4 bases. The CDR3 totals 17 residues. CDR1 and CDR2 (germline): SGDLS, YYNGEE. CDR3 DNA: TGTGCCAGCAGCGTAGAAGGCGGGAGGGCTCTATACAATGAGCAGTTCTTC. Translated, it gives CASSVEGGRALYNEQFF.

The chain employs TRBV5-3 and TRBJ1-5; 12 positions match TRBD1. TRBV5-3 is identified as an open reading frame with a role that is uncertain. V lost 4 bases and J lost 4; bases outside the gene matches: 9. The CDR3 covers 17 residues. CDR3 in DNA: TGTGCCAGAAGCGTGGGGGACAGGGGGCGCCGTAATCAGCCCCAGCATTTT. Protein sequence: CARSVGDRGRRNQPQHF.

Here the CDR3 reads CASSLGPGQNYGYTF. For the CDR3, the DNA is TGTGCCAGCAGCTTAGGCCCGGGACAGAACTATGGCTACACCTTC. This chain uses TRBV13 with TRBJ1-2, with TRBD1 identical over 7 bases. Germline trimming cut 0 bases from V and 2 bases from J; bases unmatched to any gene: 3. Germline loops: CDR1 PRHDT, CDR2 FYEKMQ (reference sequence). The CDR3 is 15 residues long.

V is TRBV19 and J is TRBJ1-1; 8 nucleotides match TRBD1. Looked up from germline, CDR1 is LNHDA and CDR2 is SQIVND (reference sequence). CDR3 length equals 13 residues. Trimming took 10 bases from V and 5 from J; bases not matched to a gene: 9. The CDR3 DNA sequence: TGTGCCACTGGCGACAGGGGTAGAACTGAAGCTTTCTTT. Its translation: CATGDRGRTEAFF.